The rows below give T cell receptor beta chains drawn from one sample of a study of a mutant IDH1 vaccine in newly diagnosed glioma. Clones were sequenced by immunoSEQ multiplex PCR, and TCRdb holds only the in-frame ones, with some missing. The table lists about 34,000 clones, approximately 80% of them singletons. The sequenced sample was peripheral blood mononuclear cells (PBMCs), obtained from a glioma patient treated with radiotherapy, temozolomide or both. All receptors derive from a man between 50 and 59 years old with glioma. Some clones in this sample may be carry-over from other donors' samples. Both conserved end residues are part of each CDR3. D genes are given only for firm matches. Only part of the rows carry a size: once, few, many, or a class if the clone is expanded.

V gene	clone size	J gene	D gene	CDR3 protein	CDR3 DNA
TRBV5-6	.	TRBJ1-2	.	CASSLQGAYGYTF	TGTGCCAGCAGCCTCCAGGGCGCCTATGGCTACACCTTC
TRBV7-2	once	TRBJ1-2	.	CASSPLPAGVGGYGYTF	TGTGCCAGCAGCCCTCTACCCGCGGGTGTCGGAGGTTATGGCTACACCTTC
TRBV19	.	TRBJ1-5	.	CASSTPPGTRNQPQHF	TGTGCCAGTAGTACCCCACCGGGGACGCGCAATCAGCCCCAGCATTTT
TRBV7-7	.	TRBJ2-1	.	CASSLSRAHEQFF	TGTGCTAGCAGCTTATCCAGGGCCCATGAGCAGTTCTTC
TRBV9	.	TRBJ2-1	.	CASSSGGGAEFF	TGTGCCAGCAGTTCGGGTGGGGGGGCAGAGTTCTTC
TRBV5-1	.	TRBJ2-1	.	CASSMEGDQNNEQFF	TGCGCCAGCAGTATGGAAGGGGATCAAAACAATGAGCAGTTCTTC
TRBV18	.	TRBJ1-1	.	CASSPRDSEAFF	TGTGCCAGCTCACCACGCGACAGTGAAGCTTTCTTT
TRBV5-1	once	TRBJ1-1	.	CASSLVVAGSTEAFF	TGCGCCAGCAGCTTGGTGGTCGCCGGCAGCACTGAAGCTTTCTTT
TRBV5-5	.	TRBJ1-5	TRBD1	CASSLSPGGDQPQHF	TGTGCCAGCAGCTTAAGCCCAGGGGGAGATCAGCCCCAGCATTTT
TRBV5-6	few	TRBJ1-5	TRBD1	CASSLTGGEQPQHF	TGTGCCAGCAGCTTGACAGGGGGCGAGCAGCCCCAGCATTTT
TRBV5-4	.	TRBJ2-3	.	CASSSPGGPTINYDTQYF	TGTGCCAGCAGCTCCCCCGGAGGACCCACTATCAACTACGATACGCAGTATTTT
TRBV11-2	.	TRBJ1-1	.	CASSLDRTPVGAFF	TGTGCCAGCAGCTTAGATAGGACACCGGTAGGAGCTTTCTTT
TRBV6-5	.	TRBJ1-2	TRBD1	CASSYGGQVYGYTF	TGTGCCAGCAGTTACGGGGGACAGGTCTATGGCTACACCTTC
TRBV7-9	few	TRBJ1-1	TRBD1	CASSSGTATEAFF	TGTGCCAGCAGCAGTGGGACAGCTACTGAAGCTTTCTTT
TRBV30	.	TRBJ1-2	.	CAWSVDKHNYGYTF	TGTGCCTGGAGTGTGGACAAACATAACTATGGCTACACCTTC
TRBV6-5	once	TRBJ2-6	.	CASSYISRFGANVLTF	TGTGCCAGCAGTTACATATCACGGTTTGGGGCCAACGTCCTGACTTTC
TRBV4-2	.	TRBJ2-3	TRBD2	CASSQDSSGSTDTQYF	TGTGCCAGCAGCCAAGACAGTAGCGGGAGCACAGATACGCAGTATTTT
TRBV6-6	.	TRBJ1-5	.	CASTPSPFGPQHF	TGTGCCAGCACCCCTTCCCCTTTCGGGCCCCAGCATTTT
TRBV23-1	few	TRBJ2-7	.	CASSVLPPYEQYF	TGCGCCAGCAGCGTCCTCCCTCCCTACGAGCAGTACTTC
TRBV28	.	TRBJ2-7	TRBD2	CASRSAGTALAGSSYEQYF	TGTGCCAGCAGGTCCGCCGGGACCGCGCTAGCGGGATCCTCCTACGAGCAGTACTTC
TRBV19	.	TRBJ1-2	.	CASSTADLATF	TGTGCCAGTAGTACTGCTGACCTCGCCACCTTC
TRBV5-1	.	TRBJ2-2	.	CASSFGQNTGELFF	TGCGCCAGCAGCTTTGGCCAGAACACCGGGGAGCTGTTTTTT
TRBV6-5	.	TRBJ2-7	TRBD1	CASSYIGTGGYEQYF	TGTGCCAGCAGTTACATCGGGACAGGCGGCTACGAGCAGTACTTC
TRBV4-3	.	TRBJ1-4	.	CASSQVWRGDEKLFF	TGCGCCAGCAGCCAAGTGTGGAGAGGAGATGAAAAACTGTTTTTT
TRBV4-2	.	TRBJ2-1	TRBD2	CASSQDGTSYNEQFF	TGTGCCAGCAGCCAAGATGGGACTAGCTACAATGAGCAGTTCTTC
TRBV4-1	few	TRBJ2-1	.	CASSPLTANNEQFF	TGCGCCAGCAGCCCCTTGACAGCTAACAATGAGCAGTTCTTC